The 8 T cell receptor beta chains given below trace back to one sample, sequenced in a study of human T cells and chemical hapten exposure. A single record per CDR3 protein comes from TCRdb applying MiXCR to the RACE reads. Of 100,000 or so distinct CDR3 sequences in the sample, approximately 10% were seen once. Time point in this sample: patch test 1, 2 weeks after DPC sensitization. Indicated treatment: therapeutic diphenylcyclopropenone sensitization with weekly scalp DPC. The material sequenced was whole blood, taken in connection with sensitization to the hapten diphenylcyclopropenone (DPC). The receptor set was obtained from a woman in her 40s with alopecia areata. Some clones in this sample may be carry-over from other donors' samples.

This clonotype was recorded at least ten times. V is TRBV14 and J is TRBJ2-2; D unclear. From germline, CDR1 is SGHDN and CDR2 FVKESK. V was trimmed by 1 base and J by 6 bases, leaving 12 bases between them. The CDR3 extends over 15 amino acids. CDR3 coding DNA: TGTGCCAGCAGCCAAGTTTCAATTTTCGCCGGGGAGCTGTTTTTT. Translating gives CASSQVSIFAGELFF.

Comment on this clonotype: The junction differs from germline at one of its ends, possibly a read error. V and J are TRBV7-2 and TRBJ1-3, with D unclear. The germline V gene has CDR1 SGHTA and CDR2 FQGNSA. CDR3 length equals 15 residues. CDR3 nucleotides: TGTGCCAGCAGCTTAGACGGGAGCTCTGAAAACACCATATATTTT. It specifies CASSLDGSSENTIYF.

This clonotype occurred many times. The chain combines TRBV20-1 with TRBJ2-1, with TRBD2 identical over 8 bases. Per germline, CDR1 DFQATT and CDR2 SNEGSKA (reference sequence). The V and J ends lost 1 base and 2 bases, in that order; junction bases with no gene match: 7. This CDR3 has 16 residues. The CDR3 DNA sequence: TGCAGTGCTAGAGGAGGGATAGCGGGAACCTACAATGAGCAGTTCTTC. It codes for CSARGGIAGTYNEQFF.

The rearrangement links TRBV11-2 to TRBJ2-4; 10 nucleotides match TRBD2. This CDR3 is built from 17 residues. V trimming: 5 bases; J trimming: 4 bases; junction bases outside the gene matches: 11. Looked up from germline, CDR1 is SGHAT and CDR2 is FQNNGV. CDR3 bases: TGTGCCAGCAGCCAAGCCCCAGCGGGGGGGGAGAAAAACATTCAGTACTTC. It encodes CASSQAPAGGEKNIQYF.

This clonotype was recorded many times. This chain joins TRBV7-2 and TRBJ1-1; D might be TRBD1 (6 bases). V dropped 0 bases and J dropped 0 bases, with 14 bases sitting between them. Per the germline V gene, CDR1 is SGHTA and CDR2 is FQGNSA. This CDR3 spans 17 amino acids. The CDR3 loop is CASSLAPTGFMNTEAFF. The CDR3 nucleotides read TGTGCCAGCAGCTTAGCGCCAACAGGGTTCATGAACACTGAAGCTTTCTTT.

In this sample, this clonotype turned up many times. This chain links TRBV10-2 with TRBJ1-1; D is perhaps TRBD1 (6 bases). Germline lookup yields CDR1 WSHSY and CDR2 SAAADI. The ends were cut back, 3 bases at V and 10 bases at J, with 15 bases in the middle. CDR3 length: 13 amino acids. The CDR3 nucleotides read TGCGCCAGCAGTGAAGAGGGGGTAGGGAGAGCTTTCTTT. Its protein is CASSEEGVGRAFF.

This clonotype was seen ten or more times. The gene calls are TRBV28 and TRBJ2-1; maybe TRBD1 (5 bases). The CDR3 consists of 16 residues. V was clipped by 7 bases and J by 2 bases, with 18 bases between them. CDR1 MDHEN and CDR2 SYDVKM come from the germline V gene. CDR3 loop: CASTHKRGPAYNEQFF. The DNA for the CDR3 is TGTGCCAGCACTCACAAAAGGGGCCCCGCCTACAATGAGCAGTTCTTC. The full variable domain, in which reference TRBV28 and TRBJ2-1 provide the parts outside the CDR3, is DVKVTQSSRYLVKRTGEKVFLECVQDMDHENMFWYRQDPGLGLRLIYFSYDVKMKEKGDIPEGYSVSREKKERFSLILESASTNQTSMYLCASTHKRGPAYNEQFFGPGTRLTVL.

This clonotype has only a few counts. CDR3: CSAKMGGGSNRDTQYF. The CDR3 nucleotides read TGCAGTGCTAAAATGGGAGGGGGGTCAAACCGCGATACGCAGTATTTT. This sequence joins TRBV20-1 and TRBJ2-3; tentatively, D is TRBD2 (7 bases). Germline CDR1 and CDR2: DFQATT and SNEGSKA (reference sequence). The CDR3 runs 16 residues. Between the trimmed V and J ends, which lost 4 bases and 6 bases, there was a span of 23 bases.